Listed below are T cell receptor beta chains from one sample, sequenced in a study of T cell responses to AZD1222 COVID-19 vaccine. Assay: immunoSEQ multiplex PCR; the TCRdb copy retains only in-frame clones and omits some. The table includes roughly 140,000 clones, 90% detected once. Material: peripheral blood, obtained on day 0 of AZD1222 vaccination. These receptors came from an adult in good health. CDR3s include the opening cysteine and the closing phenylalanine or tryptophan. D genes are given only for firm matches. Clone size appears in some rows only: once, few, many, or a class for an expanded clone.

>TRBJ2-5|-|TRBV6-2/TRBV6-3|TRBD2
TGTGCCAGCAGTTCGCTAGCGGCTCAAGAGACCCAGTACTTC
CASSSLAAQETQYF
>TRBJ1-1|-|TRBV14|-
TGTGCCAGCAGCTTAAGGACGGGGAGGAACACTGAAGCTTTCTTT
CASSLRTGRNTEAFF
>TRBJ1-1|-|TRBV7-2|TRBD1
TGTGCCAGCAGCTTGGACAGGGTGAACACTGAAGCTTTCTTT
CASSLDRVNTEAFF
>TRBJ1-5|-|TRBV12-5|TRBD1
TGTGCTAGTGGACCCGGGACAGGGGGCGGATTTGGCAATCAGCCCCAGCATTTT
CASGPGTGGGFGNQPQHF
>TRBJ1-1|once|TRBV5-6|TRBD1
TGTGCCAGCAGCCCGCCGTTTCCTACAGGGGCGAACACTGAAGCTTTCTTT
CASSPPFPTGANTEAFF
>TRBJ2-3|-|TRBV11-3|-
TGTGCCAGCAGCTTCATTTCGGTTGAAGATACGCAGTATTTT
CASSFISVEDTQYF
>TRBJ1-1|-|TRBV11-3|-
TGTGCCAGCAGCTTAGTTTTCCCGGGCACTGAAGCTTTCTTT
CASSLVFPGTEAFF
>TRBJ1-2|once|TRBV6-4|-
TGTGCCAGCAGTGACTCCGGGAGGTACACCTTC
CASSDSGRYTF
>TRBJ2-1|-|TRBV6-4|TRBD2
TGTGCCAGCAGCAACCTAGCGGGAGGCGATGAGCAGTTCTTC
CASSNLAGGDEQFF
>TRBJ2-2|-|TRBV2|-
TGTGCCAGCAGCGACAGAAGGACGGACACCGGGGAGCTGTTTTTT
CASSDRRTDTGELFF
>TRBJ2-7|-|TRBV27|TRBD2
TGTGCCAGCGCGCTCATGCCAGCGGGAGTATACGAGCAGTACTTC
CASALMPAGVYEQYF
>TRBJ1-2|-|TRBV7-9|TRBD1
TGTGCCAGCCGTCCAACAGGGGGCGGAAACTATGGCTACACCTTC
CASRPTGGGNYGYTF
>TRBJ2-5|-|TRBV13|TRBD1
TGTGCCAGCAGCTCTACTGGACAGGCAAAAGAGACCCAGTACTTC
CASSSTGQAKETQYF
>TRBJ2-5|-|TRBV7-6|TRBD2
TGTGCCAGCAGCTTAGAAGTAGCGGGACGAGAGACCCAGTACTTC
CASSLEVAGRETQYF
>TRBJ2-3|-|TRBV7-9|-
TGTGCCAGCAGCCAGACACATAGCACAGATACGCAGTATTTT
CASSQTHSTDTQYF
>TRBJ1-6|medium-sized|TRBV5-6|TRBD1
TGTGCCAGCAGCTTGAGGGAGCTCACCGGGACAGGGAATTCACCCCTCCACTTT
CASSLRELTGTGNSPLHF
>TRBJ1-5|once|TRBV7-9|-
TGTGCCAGCAGCTCCTCGGTCGAGGGTCAGCCCCAGCATTTT
CASSSSVEGQPQHF
>TRBJ1-6|-|TRBV4-1|TRBD1
TGCGCCAGCAGCGGGACAGGGGGCGCAGACTATAATTCACCCCTCCACTTT
CASSGTGGADYNSPLHF
>TRBJ2-3|-|TRBV7-9|-
TGTGCCAGCAAAAGAGAGCGGGGCACAGATACGCAGTATTTT
CASKRERGTDTQYF
>TRBJ2-3|once|TRBV19|-
TGTGCCAGTAGTATTGGCCTTAGGGCCCCAGATACGCAGTATTTT
CASSIGLRAPDTQYF
>TRBJ1-2|-|TRBV6-1|-
TGTGCCAGCAGTGACATCCCCTACACCTTC
CASSDIPYTF
>TRBJ1-3|-|TRBV5-1|-
TGCGCCAGCAGCCCGGGCCCCCAATTTTCTGACGGAAACACCATATATTTT
CASSPGPQFSDGNTIYF
>TRBJ1-2|-|TRBV7-8|TRBD1
TGTGCCAGCAGCGGACGGACAGGGGACGGCTACACCTTC
CASSGRTGDGYTF
>TRBJ2-1|-|TRBV7-2|-
TGTGCCAGCAGCTCCGCGGGTAGGGGTGAGCAGTTCTTC
CASSSAGRGEQFF
>TRBJ2-7|-|TRBV6-2/TRBV6-3|TRBD2
TGTGCCAGCAGTAAGCCTACTAGCGGGGACACCGAGCAGTACTTC
CASSKPTSGDTEQYF
>TRBJ2-7|-|TRBV11-3|TRBD1
TGTGCCAGCAGCCCGAGTGCCGGACAGGGCTCGGGAGAGCAGTACTTC
CASSPSAGQGSGEQYF
>TRBJ1-1|-|TRBV3-1/TRBV3-2|-
TGTGCCAGCACCGCCGGGGGGGTTGAAGCTTTCTTT
CASTAGGVEAFF
>TRBJ2-5|-|TRBV24-1|-
TGTGCCACCAGTGATTCGGCAGGGTATGTGGAGACCCAGTACTTC
CATSDSAGYVETQYF
>TRBJ2-1|-|TRBV27|TRBD2
TGTGCCAGCAGTTTTCATCAGCGGGGAATCTCCTACAATGAGCAGTTCTTC
CASSFHQRGISYNEQFF
>TRBJ1-5|-|TRBV6-1|-
TGTGCCAGCAGTGAAGCGCTGCTTGGTGGAGGGCTCCGGTATCAGCCCCAGCATTTT
CASSEALLGGGLRYQPQHF
>TRBJ2-7|-|TRBV7-2|TRBD2
TGTGCCAGCAGCTCCGGCGGGAGGCCCTACGAGCAGTACTTC
CASSSGGRPYEQYF
>TRBJ2-2|-|TRBV7-9|-
TGTGCCAGCAGACCAAACACCGGGGAGCTGTTTTTT
CASRPNTGELFF
>TRBJ1-3|-|TRBV3-1/TRBV3-2|-
TGTGCCAGCAGCCAAGGTTACCGAAGCTCTGGAAACACCATATATTTT
CASSQGYRSSGNTIYF
>TRBJ2-1|-|TRBV6-2/TRBV6-3|-
TGTGCCAGCAGTTACTCGGTGGGTGAGCAGTTCTTC
CASSYSVGEQFF
>TRBJ2-3|few|TRBV5-4|-
TGTGCCAGCAGGGACAGCAGGTCCAGCACAGATACGCAGTATTTT
CASRDSRSSTDTQYF
>TRBJ2-5|-|TRBV6-5|-
TGTGCCACCTTGAGTGGGGAGACCCAGTACTTC
CATLSGETQYF
>TRBJ2-7|-|TRBV7-2|-
TGTGCCAGCAGCTTATTCGTTCAGGGACCCTACGAGCAGTACTTC
CASSLFVQGPYEQYF
>TRBJ1-3|-|TRBV11-1|-
TGTGCCAGCAGCCCCGGGACCGCCTACTCTGGAAACACCATATATTTT
CASSPGTAYSGNTIYF
>TRBJ2-3|-|TRBV5-6|-
TGTGCCAGCAGCTTCCCAGAGGGCACAGATACGCAGTATTTT
CASSFPEGTDTQYF
>TRBJ2-1|once|TRBV5-4|TRBD2
TGTGCCAGCAGCGCGGGACACGGGACTAGCGGGAGTAGCAATGAGCAGTTCTTC
CASSAGHGTSGSSNEQFF